The 17 T cell receptor beta chains in this list originate from one sample, sequenced in a study of blood T cell repertoires in COVID-19. Profiling relied on immunoSEQ multiplex PCR, and the TCRdb table lists in-frame clones only, not all of them. Of more than 250,000 clones in the sample, approximately 82% are singletons; the top ten hold roughly 4.5%. Sequencing input: peripheral blood. Receptor source: a man aged 60-69 years who had recovered from COVID-19.

The CDR3 is CASSFARLAGKEYNEQFF. CDR3 bases: TGTGCCAGCAGCTTCGCCAGACTAGCGGGAAAGGAGTACAATGAGCAGTTCTTC. The chain carries TRBV11-2 and TRBJ2-1; 11 bases are a match to TRBD2. The CDR3 is made up of 18 amino acids. V trimming: 3 bases; J trimming: 4 bases; junction bases outside the gene matches: 11. Looked up from germline, CDR1 is SGHAT and CDR2 is FQNNGV.

This chain links TRBV9 with TRBJ1-4; D is unclear. The length of the CDR3 is 15 residues. The V end lost 0 bases, the J end lost 1 base, and 7 bases lay between the germline ends. Germline CDR1 reads SGDLS; CDR2 reads YYNGEE. Written as DNA, the CDR3 is TGTGCCAGCAGCGTAGGGGCTCTAACTAATGAAAAACTGTTTTTT. Translated: CASSVGALTNEKLFF. The full variable domain, rest sourced from reference TRBV9 and TRBJ1-4, is DSGVTQTPKHLITATGQRVTLRCSPRSGDLSVYWYQQSLDQGLQFLIQYYNGEERAKGNILERFSAQQFPDLHSELNLSSLELGDSALYFCASSVGALTNEKLFFGSGTQLSVL.

The chain combines TRBV5-4 with TRBJ2-1, with 9 bases identical to TRBD2. After removal of 3 bases from V and 8 bases from J, the junction contained 18 bases not matched to a gene. CDR1 is SGHNT and CDR2 is YYREEE in the germline V gene (reference sequence). The CDR3 covers 18 residues. This CDR3 reads CASSSRNRLAVGGDEQFF. CDR3 coding DNA: TGTGCCAGCAGCTCAAGAAACAGACTAGCGGTAGGCGGCGATGAGCAGTTCTTC.

This clone was observed a handful of times. This chain connects TRBV9 to TRBJ1-5, with unresolved D. V shed 4 bases and J shed 7 bases, with 12 bases lying between them. The CDR3 is made up of 13 amino acids. The germline gives CDR1 SGDLS, CDR2 YYNGEE. This chain's CDR3 is CASSRGGVQPQHF. The CDR3, as DNA: TGTGCCAGCAGCCGAGGCGGGGTCCAGCCCCAGCATTTT.

The V and J genes are TRBV29-1 and TRBJ2-2; 7 positions agree with TRBD1. In germline, CDR1 is SQVTM, CDR2 ANQGSEA. Trimming took 7 bases from V and 3 from J; bases not matched to a gene: 8. The CDR3 is 14 amino acids. In DNA, the CDR3 is TGCAGCGGGACACAGGGGACAGACACCGGGGAGCTGTTTTTT. It encodes CSGTQGTDTGELFF.

The chain is built from TRBV29-1 and TRBJ1-4; no clear D gene. Germline V gives CDR1 SQVTM, CDR2 ANQGSEA. This CDR3 has 13 residues. Trimming removed 2 bases at V and 3 bases at J, with 7 bases between. DNA for the CDR3: TGCAGCGTTGAACGGTTGGCTAATGAAAAACTGTTTTTT. It is translated as CSVERLANEKLFF.

CDR3 residues: CASSSPGQGAFGYTF. CDR3 nucleotides: TGTGCCAGCAGCTCTCCGGGACAGGGGGCTTTTGGCTACACCTTC. V and J are TRBV7-2 and TRBJ1-2; 12 bases match TRBD1. Trimming removed 4 bases from V and 7 bases from J; junction bases left unmatched: 7. Germline V lookup: CDR1 SGHTA, CDR2 FQGNSA. This CDR3 spans 15 amino acids.

The chain combines TRBV7-2 with TRBJ2-2, with 9 bases fitting TRBD2. J was trimmed by 8 bases and V by 5 bases; bases with no gene match: 15. Germline V gene lookup returns CDR1 SGHTA and CDR2 FQGNSA. The CDR3 covers 17 residues. The CDR3 region has the DNA TGTGCCAGCAGCCCCCGGGTCGCGGGGGGGCTATCAGGGGAGCTGTTTTTT. This gives the protein CASSPRVAGGLSGELFF.

The J gene is TRBJ2-4, the V gene TRBV29-1, with 7 nucleotides matching TRBD1. J was trimmed by 1 base and V by 4 bases; bases with no gene match: 1. Germline CDR1 SQVTM, CDR2 ANQGSEA. The CDR3 is 13 residues long. The CDR3 spells CSVVQGAKNIQYF. CDR3 nucleotides: TGCAGCGTTGTACAGGGGGCCAAAAACATTCAGTACTTC.

V usage is TRBV2 and J usage is TRBJ1-2; 8 nucleotides match TRBD1. V was clipped by 6 bases and J by 5 bases; unmatched bases: 8. The CDR3 covers 14 residues. Germline lookup yields CDR1 SNHLY and CDR2 FYNNEI. CDR3 amino acids: CASSDRGRGYGYTF. In DNA form, the CDR3 reads TGTGCCAGCAGCGACAGGGGAAGAGGATATGGCTACACCTTC. Filled out from reference TRBV2 and TRBJ1-2, the complete variable domain reads EPEVTQTPSHQVTQMGQEVILRCVPISNHLYFYWYRQILGQKVEFLVSFYNNEISEKSEIFDDQFSVERPDGSNFTLKIRSTKLEDSAMYFCASSDRGRGYGYTFGSGTRLTVV.

The chain carries TRBV27 and TRBJ1-1; D gene uncertain. Trimming left V 6 bases short and J 2 bases short, with 4 bases between. This CDR3 has 11 amino acids. Germline V lookup: CDR1 MNHEY, CDR2 SMNVEV (reference sequence). The DNA for the CDR3 is TGTGCCAGCAGGACTAACACTGAAGCTTTCTTT. As protein: CASRTNTEAFF.

In its sample, this clone was seen a few times. In DNA, the CDR3 is TGTGCCAGCAGCCCACCCATGGGCAGGGCTAACTATGGCTACACCTTC. The encoded protein is CASSPPMGRANYGYTF. The chain couples TRBV7-9 to TRBJ1-2, with a tentative D call TRBD1 (5 bases). This CDR3 spans 16 amino acids. Per germline, CDR1 SEHNR and CDR2 FQNEAQ (reference sequence). V dropped 5 bases and J dropped 0 bases, with 16 bases sitting between them.

The genes are TRBV6-1 and TRBJ2-6; maybe TRBD1 (6 bases). The CDR3 runs 17 residues. V lost 2 bases to trimming and J lost 2 bases, with 13 bases between them. CDR1 is MNHNS, CDR2 SASEGT, per germline. CDR3 protein: CASSEPTGSAGANVLTF. The CDR3 nucleotides are TGTGCCAGCAGTGAACCTACAGGGAGTGCTGGGGCCAACGTCCTGACTTTC.

The chain employs TRBV2 and TRBJ2-3; 7 bases align to TRBD2. Germline V gene sequence: CDR1 SNHLY, CDR2 FYNNEI. V shed 6 bases and J 3 bases; nucleotides not matched to a gene: 9. CDR3 length: 15 residues. The DNA for the CDR3 is TGTGCCAGCAGGAGGGATCCGGGGGGAACAGATACGCAGTATTTT. Its protein product is CASRRDPGGTDTQYF.

The chain recombines TRBV10-3 with TRBJ1-3; D gene ambiguous. CDR3 length equals 14 residues. Germline V gives CDR1 ENHRY, CDR2 SYGVKD. V lost 4 bases to trimming and J lost 4 bases, with 11 bases between them. The CDR3 loop reads CAISVGLLGNTIYF. CDR3 DNA: TGTGCCATCAGTGTCGGGTTACTAGGAAACACCATATATTTT.

This clone was detected only once. The rearrangement joins TRBV4-2 to TRBJ2-1; TRBD2 is a possible D gene (5 bases). Per germline, CDR1 LGHNA and CDR2 YNFKEQ. CDR3 length: 13 amino acids. Trimming took off 0 bases at V and 7 bases at J, with 7 bases between the two ends. CDR3 DNA: TGTGCCAGCAGCCAAGATCCGGGGAATGAGCAGTTCTTC. This gives the protein CASSQDPGNEQFF.

DNA for the CDR3: TGTGCCAGCAGCCAAGATCAGGGGCCGGGGACTGAAGCTTTCTTT. This translates into CASSQDQGPGTEAFF. V is TRBV14 and J is TRBJ1-1, with TRBD1 as a possible D gene (6 bases). The CDR3 runs 15 residues. Per the germline V gene, CDR1 is SGHDN and CDR2 is FVKESK. Deletions cut 0 bases from V and 5 bases from J, with 13 bases between.